Below, 23 T cell receptor beta chains from the same sample are listed, as sequenced in a study of post-analysis software for immune sequencing data. Overall study results and limits: TRBV5-6, TRBV5-1 and TRBV20-1 belonged to a set of about five TRBV segments that were more frequent in patients than controls.

These receptors' antigens are unknown. Included in the TCR beta cDNA libraries were unique molecular identifiers. TCRdb passed the PCR reads through MiXCR, listing each CDR3 protein once. The sample has fewer than 850,000 distinct CDR3 sequences, about half seen once. What was sequenced was blood. The origin of the receptors is a girl aged 10 to 17 with multiple sclerosis.

The V and J genes are TRBV5-1 and TRBJ1-1; D might be TRBD1 (6 bases). The CDR3 is 13 residues long. Trimming removed 3 bases at V and 6 bases at J, with 12 bases between. Germline V gives CDR1 SGHRS, CDR2 YFSETQ. The CDR3 DNA is TGCGCCAGCAGCTGGAGGGGGGACGCTGAAGCTTTCTTT. Translated: CASSWRGDAEAFF. Using reference TRBV5-1 and TRBJ1-1 for the parts outside the CDR3, the full variable domain is KAGVTQTPRYLIKTRGQQVTLSCSPISGHRSVSWYQQTPGQGLQFLFEYFSETQRNKGNFPGRFSGRQFSNSRSEMNVSTLELGDSALYLCASSWRGDAEAFFGQGTRLTVV.

V and J are TRBV20-1 and TRBJ2-4; the D gene is possibly TRBD1 (6 bases). The last part of the DNA fits TRBJ2-5 better; the J call may be wrong. CDR1 DFQATT and CDR2 SNEGSKA come from the germline V gene (reference sequence). This CDR3 comprises 15 residues. The CDR3 loop reads CSIIHPRGLKETQYF. The CDR3 coding sequence is TGCAGCATTATTCATCCGAGGGGGTTAAAAGAGACCCAGTACTTC.

The chain combines TRBV20-1 with TRBJ1-5; D is perhaps TRBD1 (6 bases). Trimming took 3 bases from V and 5 from J, leaving 14 bases between them. This CDR3 has 14 amino acids. CDR1 and CDR2 from the germline V gene are DFQATT and SNEGSKA (reference sequence). The CDR3 bases are TGCAGTGCTAGGCCCCGGGGGCGCGATCAGCCCCAGCATTTT. It specifies CSARPRGRDQPQHF.

The V call is TRBV4-1, the J call TRBJ2-2; D gene uncertain. V lost 1 base and J lost 3, with 12 bases in between. The CDR3 runs 16 residues. Germline V lookup: CDR1 MGHRA, CDR2 YSYEKL. The CDR3 nucleotides are TGCGCCAGCAGCCAAGTCCCATTAGCACACACCGGGGAGCTGTTTTTT. Its protein is CASSQVPLAHTGELFF.

This clonotype was recorded a few times. This chain connects TRBV5-1 to TRBJ2-5, with TRBD1 matching 7 bases. The end of the DNA fits TRBJ2-7 better, so the J call may be wrong. Germline CDR1 is SGHRS and CDR2 is YFSETQ. The CDR3 is made up of 16 amino acids. The CDR3, as DNA: TGCGCCAGCAGCTCACCCGCAGGGGGAGTGTCCTACGAGCAGTACTTC. This gives the protein CASSSPAGGVSYEQYF.

This sequence joins TRBV12-3 or TRBV12-4 and TRBJ2-5; D is possibly TRBD2 (6 bases). The CDR3 covers 14 residues. V dropped 5 bases and J dropped 5 bases, with 15 bases sitting between them. The CDR3 DNA reads as TGTGCCAGCAGTAAGGGACTTGCCCGGGAGACCCAGTACTTC. It yields the protein CASSKGLARETQYF.

This clonotype was observed a single time. The chain uses TRBV24-1 and TRBJ2-1; D is perhaps TRBD2 (7 bases). Germline values: CDR1 KGHDR, CDR2 SFDVKD. The CDR3 is 16 residues long. V was trimmed by 5 bases and J by 8 bases, leaving 21 bases between them. Here the CDR3 DNA reads TGTGCCACCAGTGGGTGGGGGGGGCCACAGGGCGATGAGCAGTTCTTC. Residues: CATSGWGGPQGDEQFF.

A single count supports this clonotype. A read error may account for a junction end that differs from germline. The J gene is TRBJ1-5, the V gene TRBV11-2, with D uncertain. The CDR3 totals 13 residues. Germline values: CDR1 SGHAT, CDR2 FQNNGV. Here the CDR3 DNA reads TGTGCCAGCAGCCGAGACATGACGGAGCCCCCGCATTTT. Translating it yields CASSRDMTEPPHF.

This clonotype was seen more than once but under ten times. V usage is TRBV6-4 and J usage is TRBJ2-1, with no clear D. The V end lost 3 bases, the J end lost 0 bases, and 6 bases lay between the germline ends. The CDR3 extends over 14 amino acids. The germline gives CDR1 MRHNA, CDR2 SNTAGT. CDR3 sequence reads: CASSETSSYNEQFF. The CDR3 DNA reads TGTGCCAGCAGTGAGACGAGCTCCTACAATGAGCAGTTCTTC.

This chain links TRBV20-1 with TRBJ2-7, with 7 bases aligning to TRBD1. V gave up 5 bases and J gave up 2 bases; unmatched junction bases: 3. The CDR3 has 12 residues. Germline V gives CDR1 DFQATT, CDR2 SNEGSKA (reference sequence). The CDR3 is CSAGTATYEQYF. The CDR3, as DNA: TGCAGTGCTGGGACAGCGACCTACGAGCAGTACTTC.

On this clonotype: Germline is not matched at one junction end, which may reflect a read error. The chain recombines TRBV3-1 with TRBJ2-6; weak D call: TRBD1 (8 bases). Looked up from germline, CDR1 is LGHDT and CDR2 is YNNKEL (reference sequence). The CDR3 has 18 amino acids. The DNA for the CDR3 is TGTGCCAGCAGCCCAGGACAGGGACTATCTATCCGGGCCAACGTCCGGACTTTC. Its protein is CASSPGQGLSIRANVRTF.

As for this clonotype: A much bigger clone sits one base away, suggesting this may be a read error. The rearrangement joins TRBV12-3 or TRBV12-4 to TRBJ2-3; TRBD2 aligns across 12 bases. CDR3 size: 14 residues. DNA of the CDR3: TGTGCCAGCAGTTTGAGACTAGCGGGAGATACGGAGTATTTT. Its protein product is CASSLRLAGDTEYF.

This sequence joins TRBV12-3 or TRBV12-4 and TRBJ2-3; D is perhaps TRBD2 (6 bases). The CDR3 is 15 residues long. V lost 1 base, J lost 8 bases, and 16 bases lay in between. CDR3 in amino acids: CASSLESVGGVTQYF. CDR3 DNA: TGTGCCAGCAGTTTAGAGTCAGTGGGAGGCGTTACGCAGTATTTT.

The chain carries TRBV20-1 and TRBJ2-7; 10 positions match TRBD2. This CDR3 is built from 14 residues. The V and J ends lost 3 bases and 6 bases, in that order; junction bases with no gene match: 8. Germline-derived CDR1 and CDR2 are DFQATT and SNEGSKA (reference sequence). The CDR3 region is CSASLLAGAGEQYF. The DNA for the CDR3 is TGCAGTGCTAGTCTGCTAGCGGGAGCAGGCGAGCAGTACTTC.

The chain links TRBV20-1 to TRBJ1-4; the D gene is possibly TRBD1 (5 bases). CDR1 DFQATT and CDR2 SNEGSKA come from the germline V gene (reference sequence). With 0 bases removed from V and 8 bases from J, the gap between germline ends came to 16 bases. The CDR3 contains 15 residues. The CDR3 DNA reads TGCAGTGCTAGAGATTGGCAGGGAGGGAAAGAAAAACTGTTTTTT. Translating it yields CSARDWQGGKEKLFF.

This clonotype was seen a few times. The chain uses TRBV5-1 and TRBJ2-1; either TRBD1 or TRBD2 may fit D (5 bases each). V was pared by 0 bases and J by 11 bases, with 12 bases between. This CDR3 is 13 amino acids long. Germline V gives CDR1 SGHRS, CDR2 YFSETQ. The CDR3 DNA reads as TGCGCCAGCAGCTTGGCCCGGGGCGAGCAGCAGTTCTTC. Translating gives CASSLARGEQQFF.

The V call is TRBV6-6, the J call TRBJ2-3; D possibly corresponds to TRBD2 (6 bases). The CDR3 covers 12 residues. The germline V and J ends were trimmed by 6 bases and 5 bases, with 9 bases remaining between them. Germline V CDR1 and CDR2: MNHNY, SVGAGI (reference sequence). This chain's CDR3 is CASREGGDTQYF. DNA for the CDR3: TGTGCCAGCAGGGAGGGAGGAGATACGCAGTATTTT.

This chain connects TRBV13 to TRBJ2-7, with TRBD2 matching 9 bases. Per germline, CDR1 PRHDT and CDR2 FYEKMQ (reference sequence). V lost 5 bases, J lost 0 bases, and 5 bases stayed unmatched. This CDR3 comprises 15 residues. The CDR3: CASSTRTSASYEQYF. In DNA form, the CDR3 reads TGTGCCAGCAGCACCCGGACTAGCGCCTCCTACGAGCAGTACTTC.

As regards this clonotype: One end of the junction does not line up with germline, which may come from a read error. The chain joins TRBV4-1 to TRBJ2-5; D not certain. The J call may be in error: the DNA end matches TRBJ2-7 better. Germline V gene sequence: CDR1 MGHRA, CDR2 YSYEKL. The CDR3 contains 13 residues. Here the CDR3 DNA reads TGCGCCGGCAGCCAAGATTTGGCCTACGAGCAGTACTTC. Its translation is CAGSQDLAYEQYF.

J is TRBJ1-2 and V is TRBV13, with a possible D match to TRBD1 (5 bases). The CDR3 length is 14 residues. The V and J ends lost 3 bases and 4 bases respectively, with 12 bases between them. Germline lookup yields CDR1 PRHDT and CDR2 FYEKMQ (reference sequence). CDR3 coding DNA: TGTGCCAGCAGCTTCCTAGGGGAAGGCTATGGCTACACCTTC. It specifies CASSFLGEGYGYTF.

The chain links TRBV5-1 to TRBJ2-5, with D unresolved. The CDR3 sequence is 16 residues long. In germline, CDR1 is SGHRS, CDR2 YFSETQ. Between the trimmed V and J ends, which lost 0 bases and 1 base, there was a span of 13 bases. The CDR3 nucleotides are TGCGCCAGCAGCTTGGCCCTAACTGGCGCCCAAGAGACCCAGTACTTC. This codes for CASSLALTGAQETQYF. The variable domain in full, completed from reference TRBV5-1 and TRBJ2-5, reads KAGVTQTPRYLIKTRGQQVTLSCSPISGHRSVSWYQQTPGQGLQFLFEYFSETQRNKGNFPGRFSGRQFSNSRSEMNVSTLELGDSALYLCASSLALTGAQETQYFGPGTRLLVL.

This clonotype turned up a few times. The V gene is TRBV7-9, the J gene TRBJ2-7, with D hard to call. Germline V CDR1 and CDR2: SEHNR, FQNEAQ (reference sequence). CDR3 length: 15 residues. The V gene lost 1 base and the J gene lost 0 bases, with 10 bases spanning the gap. The chain's CDR3 is CASSLGGYSSYEQYF. Written as DNA, the CDR3 is TGTGCCAGCAGCTTAGGGGGATATAGCTCCTACGAGCAGTACTTC.

The chain joins TRBV19 to TRBJ2-7; D is possibly TRBD1 or TRBD2 (5 bases each). The CDR3 contains 13 residues. Germline V lookup: CDR1 LNHDA, CDR2 SQIVND (reference sequence). Trimming pared 3 bases from V and 3 bases from J, leaving 9 bases between. The CDR3 DNA reads as TGTGCCAGTAGTATGGGGACCCTCTACGAGCAGTACTTC. Residues: CASSMGTLYEQYF.